A selection of T cell receptor beta chains follows, all from one sample in a study of blood T cell repertoires in COVID-19. The method was immunoSEQ multiplex PCR; TCRdb's version includes in-frame clones alone and lacks a portion of them. Of about 250,000 clones listed, roughly 91% are singletons. Sequenced input: peripheral blood. Receptors originate from a young man with acute or convalescent COVID-19. Both conserved end residues are part of each CDR3. The D gene is left open where the match is weak. Expanded clones get a size class; other rows say once, few or many, or leave the size out.

v_gene	abundance	d_gene	j_gene	CDR3aa	CDR3nt
TRBV28	few	TRBD1	TRBJ1-1	CASSFRRQGLGTEAFF	TGTGCCAGCAGTTTCCGAAGACAGGGGTTGGGCACTGAAGCTTTCTTT
TRBV6-6	NA	NA	TRBJ2-2	CASSQTGFHTGELFF	TGTGCCAGCAGCCAAACAGGGTTTCACACCGGGGAGCTGTTTTTT
TRBV11-2	many	NA	TRBJ1-2	CASSQGLHGYTF	TGTGCCAGCAGCCAGGGACTCCATGGCTACACCTTC
TRBV11-3	NA	NA	TRBJ2-5	CASSFSSGAGETQYF	TGTGCCAGCAGCTTTTCGTCAGGGGCGGGAGAGACCCAGTACTTC
TRBV29-1	once	NA	TRBJ1-4	CSVELDGDNQFF	TGCAGCGTTGAACTTGACGGCGACAATCAGTTTTTT
TRBV9	NA	NA	TRBJ2-1	CASSPKTGRNEQFF	TGTGCCAGCAGTCCTAAGACAGGGAGGAATGAGCAGTTCTTC
TRBV25-1	once	TRBD1	TRBJ1-6	CASNPDRGNSPLHF	TGTGCCAGCAACCCGGACAGGGGGAATTCACCCCTCCACTTT
TRBV5-1	NA	TRBD2	TRBJ2-2	CASRPVAGDTGELFF	TGCGCCAGCAGACCCGTAGCGGGGGACACCGGGGAGCTGTTTTTT
TRBV18	NA	NA	TRBJ1-2	CASSSQGLYGYTF	TGTGCCAGCTCCTCTCAGGGACTCTATGGCTACACCTTC
TRBV21-1	NA	NA	TRBJ1-2	CASSTAGGICGYTF	TGTGCCAGCAGCACAGCAGGGGGAATATGTGGCTACACCTTC
TRBV12-3/TRBV12-4	NA	TRBD1	TRBJ1-2	CASGQGGVGYTF	TGTGCCAGCGGACAGGGAGGAGTAGGCTACACCTTC
TRBV3-1/TRBV3-2	NA	NA	TRBJ1-4	CASSPRTAEKLFF	TGTGCCAGCAGCCCGCGGACAGCCGAAAAACTGTTTTTT
TRBV6-5	NA	NA	TRBJ2-7	CASSSVRGGEQYF	NA
TRBV4-2	NA	NA	TRBJ2-2	CASSRAIAERTPTGELFF	TGTGCCAGCAGCCGCGCTATAGCTGAGCGGACCCCCACCGGGGAGCTGTTTTTT
TRBV30	NA	NA	TRBJ1-2	CAWSVRVSYGYTF	TGTGCCTGGAGTGTACGGGTATCATATGGCTACACCTTC
TRBV28	NA	TRBD2	TRBJ2-5	CASRTSRETQYF	TGTGCCAGCAGGACTAGCCGGGAGACCCAGTACTTC
TRBV6-1	NA	NA	TRBJ1-1	CASSEASRVGVAFF	TGTGCCAGCAGTGAAGCGAGCAGGGTTGGAGTTGCTTTCTTT
TRBV30	NA	NA	TRBJ2-3	CAWSAQYTDTQYF	TGTGCCTGGAGTGCGCAGTACACAGATACGCAGTATTTT
TRBV29-1	once	NA	TRBJ2-1	CSVEASGFSYNEQFF	TGCAGCGTTGAGGCCAGCGGGTTCTCCTACAATGAGCAGTTCTTC
TRBV4-2	NA	NA	TRBJ2-1	CASSPGGPSGANEQFF	TGTGCCAGCAGCCCAGGAGGCCCCTCTGGCGCTAATGAGCAGTTCTTC
TRBV3-1/TRBV3-2	NA	TRBD1	TRBJ1-3	CASSQRGTGHTIYF	TGTGCCAGCAGCCAACGTGGGACAGGGCACACCATATATTTT
TRBV9	NA	NA	TRBJ1-1	CASSVAKYRGRNTEAFF	TGTGCCAGCAGCGTAGCCAAGTATAGGGGTAGGAACACTGAAGCTTTCTTT
TRBV27	NA	TRBD2	TRBJ2-7	CASSSRRTSGSLHEQYF	TGTGCCAGCAGTTCCCGTAGGACTAGCGGGAGTCTCCACGAGCAGTACTTC
TRBV6-1	NA	NA	TRBJ2-5	CASSEASVGAQYF	TGTGCCAGCAGTGAAGCTAGCGTCGGGGCCCAGTACTTC
TRBV5-5	NA	TRBD2	TRBJ2-2	CASSGGLAGGTGELFF	TGTGCCAGCAGCGGCGGTCTAGCGGGGGGCACCGGGGAGCTGTTTTTT
TRBV5-1	NA	NA	TRBJ2-7	CASSSSLTVISYEQYF	TGCGCCAGCAGCTCTTCTTTGACAGTAATCTCCTACGAGCAGTACTTC
TRBV3-1/TRBV3-2	NA	TRBD1	TRBJ2-5	CASSQNRGETQYF	TGTGCCAGCAGCCAAAACAGGGGAGAGACCCAGTACTTC
TRBV28	NA	TRBD1	TRBJ1-2	CASSLGTEYGYTF	TGTGCCAGCAGTTTAGGGACAGAGTATGGCTACACCTTC
TRBV7-8	NA	TRBD2	TRBJ2-7	CASRITPGLAVYEQYF	TGTGCCAGCAGGATCACACCGGGACTAGCGGTATACGAGCAGTACTTC
TRBV12-5	NA	NA	TRBJ2-7	CASGLTRGGYYEQYF	TGTGCTAGTGGTTTGACAAGGGGGGGCTACTACGAGCAGTACTTC
TRBV6-1	few	NA	TRBJ2-7	CASSDGLSYEQYF	TGTGCCAGCAGTGATGGCCTCTCCTACGAGCAGTACTTC
TRBV9	NA	TRBD2	TRBJ2-7	CASSEGGLANYEQYF	TGTGCCAGCAGCGAAGGGGGACTAGCCAACTACGAGCAGTACTTC
TRBV28	NA	NA	TRBJ1-1	CASSTGLRGLGTEAFF	TGTGCCAGCAGCACGGGCCTCCGGGGATTGGGCACTGAAGCTTTCTTT
TRBV4-1	NA	NA	TRBJ2-1	CASSSGGYNEQFF	TGCGCCAGCAGCTCCGGAGGATACAATGAGCAGTTCTTC
TRBV28	NA	NA	TRBJ2-1	CASDYSGSWRGNYNEQFF	TGTGCCAGCGACTACTCGGGCTCGTGGCGGGGTAACTACAATGAGCAGTTCTTC
TRBV7-8	NA	NA	TRBJ1-1	CASSLDRMNTEAFF	TGTGCCAGCAGCTTAGACAGGATGAACACTGAAGCTTTCTTT
TRBV2	NA	NA	TRBJ2-5	CASSEGRWTQYF	TGTGCCAGCAGTGAAGGGAGGTGGACCCAGTACTTC
TRBV5-1	NA	NA	TRBJ2-3	CASSLAGGDTQYF	TGCGCCAGCAGCTTGGCCGGGGGTGATACGCAGTATTTT
TRBV19	NA	NA	TRBJ1-1	CASSIFSGNTEAFF	TGTGCCAGTAGTATCTTTAGCGGGAACACTGAAGCTTTCTTT
TRBV6-6	NA	TRBD1	TRBJ2-2	CASNRQGDTGELFF	TGTGCCAGCAATAGACAGGGAGACACCGGGGAGCTGTTTTTT
TRBV2	NA	TRBD1	TRBJ1-2	CASRADRGLGYTF	TGTGCCAGCAGGGCGGACAGGGGGTTGGGCTACACCTTC
TRBV4-1	NA	TRBD1	TRBJ1-2	CASSPWTGTPNYGYTF	TGCGCCAGCAGCCCCTGGACAGGGACGCCTAACTATGGCTACACCTTC
TRBV24-1	once	TRBD2	TRBJ2-1	CATSSGASYNEQFF	TGTGCCACCAGTAGCGGGGCCTCCTACAATGAGCAGTTCTTC
TRBV19	few	NA	TRBJ1-1	CASSWGRNTEAFF	TGTGCCAGTAGTTGGGGGCGCAACACTGAAGCTTTCTTT
TRBV3-1/TRBV3-2	NA	NA	TRBJ2-3	CASGPGAYTDTQYF	TGTGCCAGCGGTCCAGGGGCGTACACAGATACGCAGTATTTT
TRBV5-1	NA	TRBD1	TRBJ2-7	CASSFRQGALYEQYF	TGCGCCAGCAGCTTCCGACAGGGGGCGTTGTACGAGCAGTACTTC
TRBV6-2/TRBV6-3	NA	TRBD2	TRBJ2-7	CASSYSSSGRTYEQYF	TGTGCCAGCAGTTACTCGAGTAGCGGGAGAACCTACGAGCAGTACTTC
TRBV7-9	NA	NA	TRBJ1-2	CASSLKTAPLYGYTF	TGTGCCAGCAGCTTAAAGACAGCCCCTCTCTATGGCTACACCTTC
TRBV19	NA	NA	TRBJ2-1	CASSPGGNEQFF	TGTGCCAGTAGTCCAGGAGGAAATGAGCAGTTCTTC
TRBV20-1	NA	NA	TRBJ2-1	CSASFGARQFF	TGCAGTGCTAGTTTTGGGGCGAGACAGTTCTTC
TRBV19	NA	TRBD1	TRBJ2-2	CASRNWQGAETGELFF	TGTGCCAGTAGAAATTGGCAGGGGGCCGAAACCGGGGAGCTGTTTTTT
TRBV6-1	NA	TRBD1	TRBJ1-5	CASSELTGFSNQPQHF	TGTGCCAGCAGTGAACTGACAGGGTTTAGCAATCAGCCCCAGCATTTT
TRBV10-1	NA	TRBD2	TRBJ2-2	CASSSGGSGELFF	TGCGCCAGCTCTAGCGGGGGATCCGGGGAGCTGTTTTTT
TRBV25-1	NA	TRBD1	TRBJ1-5	CASSPSTGGNQPQHF	TGTGCCAGCAGCCCTTCGACAGGGGGCAATCAGCCCCAGCATTTT
TRBV28	NA	NA	TRBJ1-3	CASSLVGGGNTIYF	TGTGCCAGCAGTTTAGTTGGAGGCGGAAACACCATATATTTT
TRBV5-8	NA	NA	TRBJ1-6	CASSFQSPLHF	TGTGCCAGCAGCTTCCAGTCACCCCTCCACTTT
TRBV7-9	NA	TRBD2	TRBJ2-2	CASSPPGGRVTGELFF	TGTGCCAGCAGCCCCCCGGGGGGAAGGGTCACCGGGGAGCTGTTTTTT
TRBV2	NA	NA	TRBJ1-1	CASCGGPDTEAFF	TGTGCCAGCTGTGGGGGGCCAGACACTGAAGCTTTCTTT